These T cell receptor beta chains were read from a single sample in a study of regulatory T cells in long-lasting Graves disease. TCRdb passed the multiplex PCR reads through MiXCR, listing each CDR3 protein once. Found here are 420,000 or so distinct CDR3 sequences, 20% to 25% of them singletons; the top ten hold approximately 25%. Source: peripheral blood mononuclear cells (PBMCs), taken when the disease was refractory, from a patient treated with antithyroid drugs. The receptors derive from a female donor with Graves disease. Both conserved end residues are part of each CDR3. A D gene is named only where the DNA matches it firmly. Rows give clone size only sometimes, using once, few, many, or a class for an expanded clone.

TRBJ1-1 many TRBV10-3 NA TGTGCCATCAGTGAGTCTGGAGGTAACGCTGAAGCTTTCTTT CAISESGGNAEAFF
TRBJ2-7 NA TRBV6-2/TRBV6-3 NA TGTGCCAGCAGTGACCCACACATAGTCACCGACCGGGCCCTCTACGAGCAGTACTTC CASSDPHIVTDRALYEQYF
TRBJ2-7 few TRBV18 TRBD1 TGTGCCAGCTCACCGTCAAGGGACAGACTACACGAGCAGTACTTC CASSPSRDRLHEQYF
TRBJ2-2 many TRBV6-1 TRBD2 TGTGCCAGCAGTGACCGGGACTACGAGAAGGCGAACACCGGGGAGCTGTTTTTT CASSDRDYEKANTGELFF
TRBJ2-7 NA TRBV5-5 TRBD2 TGTGCCAGCAGCTCGGGACTAGCGGGAGTAGGCGAGCAGTACTTC CASSSGLAGVGEQYF
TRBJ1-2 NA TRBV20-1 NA TGCAGTGCCACCCTGGACAGAAGCTATGGCTACACCTTC CSATLDRSYGYTF
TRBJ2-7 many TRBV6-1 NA TGTGCCAGCAGCAAAGGATCCTACGAGCAGTACTTC CASSKGSYEQYF
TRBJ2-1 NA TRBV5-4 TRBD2 TGTGCCAGCAGCTTAGGTTCTAGCGGTACTTTGAATGAGCAGTTCTTC CASSLGSSGTLNEQFF
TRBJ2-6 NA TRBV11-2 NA TGTGCCAGCAGCTTAGGGTTGGGGTACTCTGGGGCCAACGTCCTGACTTTC CASSLGLGYSGANVLTF
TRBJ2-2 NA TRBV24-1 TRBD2 TGTGCCACCAGTGACCGATTAGCGGGAGACTACACCGGGGAGCTGTTTTTT CATSDRLAGDYTGELFF
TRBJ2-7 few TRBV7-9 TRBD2 TGTGCCAGCAGCTTAGCCCCTCTAGCGGCCGCTACCTACGAGCAGTACTTC CASSLAPLAAATYEQYF
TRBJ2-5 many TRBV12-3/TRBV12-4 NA TGTGCCAGCAGTTTGGGTGGTACGGAGACCCAGTACTTC CASSLGGTETQYF
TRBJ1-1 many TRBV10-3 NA TGTGCCGCCAGACAGGATGGGAACACTGAAGCTTTCTTT CAARQDGNTEAFF
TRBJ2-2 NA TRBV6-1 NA TGTGCCAGCAGTCACACCACGAACACCGGGGAGCTGTTTTTT CASSHTTNTGELFF
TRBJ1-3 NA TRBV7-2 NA TGTGCCAGCAGCTCAAGTACGGGGGCTGGAAACACCATATATTTT CASSSSTGAGNTIYF
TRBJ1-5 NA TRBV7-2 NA TGTGCCAGCAGCCCCGACGGTCCCTATAGCAATCAGCCCCAGCATTTT CASSPDGPYSNQPQHF
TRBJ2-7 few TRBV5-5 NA TGTGCCAGCAGCTTGGTCGTCTGGGCAGGTGGGGAGCAGTACTTC CASSLVVWAGGEQYF
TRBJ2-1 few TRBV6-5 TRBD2 TGTGCCAGCAGTTACAACGCGGGAGCGGGCAATGAGCAGTTCTTC CASSYNAGAGNEQFF
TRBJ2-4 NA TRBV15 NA TGTGCCACCAGCAGAATGGGACGGGCGATAGCCAAAAACATTCAGTACTTC CATSRMGRAIAKNIQYF
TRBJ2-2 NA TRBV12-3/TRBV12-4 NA TGTGCCAGCAGCCCTCCCGGGGAGCTGTTTTTT CASSPPGELFF
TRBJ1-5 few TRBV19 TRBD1 TGTGCCAGTAGTATTGGGGACCAGGGGGCGGCACGCAATCAGCCCCAGCATTTT CASSIGDQGAARNQPQHF
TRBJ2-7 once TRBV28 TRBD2 TGTGCCAGCAGTTTACCCAGGCCCGGGAGGTACGAGCAGTACTTC CASSLPRPGRYEQYF
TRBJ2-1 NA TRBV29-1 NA TGCAGCGTTGATGGGGAAGAGCAGTTCTTC CSVDGEEQFF
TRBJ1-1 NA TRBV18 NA TGTGCCAGCTCACCACCCTCGGGGGGAGCTGCGAACACTGAAGCTTTCTTT CASSPPSGGAANTEAFF
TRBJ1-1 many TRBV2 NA TGTGCCAGCAGTGAAGAAGGGGAAACTGAAGCTTTCTTT CASSEEGETEAFF
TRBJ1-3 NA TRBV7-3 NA TGTGCCAGCAGCTTAAAGCATGGAAACACCATATATTTT CASSLKHGNTIYF
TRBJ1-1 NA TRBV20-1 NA TGCAGTGCTAGAGGGGTGATGAACACTGAAGCTTTCTTT CSARGVMNTEAFF
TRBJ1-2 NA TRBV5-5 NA TGTGCCAGCAGCTTACAGCTGGGGAACTATGGCTACACCTTC CASSLQLGNYGYTF
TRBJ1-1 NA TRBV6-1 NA TGTGCCAGCCGATTGTCATCGATGAACACTGAAGCTTTCTTT CASRLSSMNTEAFF
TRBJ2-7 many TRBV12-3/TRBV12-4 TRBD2 TGTGCCAGCAGCCGAAATATAGCGGGAGGGCCCTACGAGCAGTACTTC CASSRNIAGGPYEQYF
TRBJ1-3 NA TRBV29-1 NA TGCGGGGTCGGGGGACTCTATGGAAACACCATATATTTT CGVGGLYGNTIYF
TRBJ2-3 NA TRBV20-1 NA TGCAGTGCTAGCGGAGCTAGCACAGATACGCAGTATTTT CSASGASTDTQYF
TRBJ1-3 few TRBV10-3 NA TGTGCCATCACCATAAACGCCGCTAGCTCTGGAAACACCATATATTTT CAITINAASSGNTIYF
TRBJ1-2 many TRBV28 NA TGTGCCACACAACTGACGGGGCCTGGGTATGGCTACACCTTC CATQLTGPGYGYTF